The T cell receptor (beta chain) under discussion was sequenced for a study of T cell responses to AZD1222 COVID-19 vaccine. Whole-study results and caveats: In a largely white British group with more females than males, clonal diversity was possibly underestimated. Spike-wide coverage was observed for vaccine-associated CD4 TCRs, with dominant responses at 160-218 and 743-854.

The germline V gene has CDR1 MNHNY and CDR2 SVGAGI (reference sequence). Trimming cost V 5 bases and J 3 bases; bases outside gene matches: 4. The CDR3 is 15 residues long. Generated by immunoSEQ multiplex PCR, the TCRdb table keeps only in-frame clones and is missing some. The profile covers 140,000 to 150,000 clones, with 93% appearing a single time and roughly 12% taken by the ten largest. A remark on this clone: Its antigen remains unidentified.

The sequence was obtained from an adult who had recovered from COVID-19. Source: peripheral blood, taken after recovery from COVID-19. The J gene is TRBJ1-1, the V gene TRBV6-6; 12 bases agree with TRBD1. CDR3 amino acids: CASSKGQGAYTEAFF. The CDR3 DNA is TGTGCCAGCAGTAAGGGACAGGGGGCTTACACTGAAGCTTTCTTT.